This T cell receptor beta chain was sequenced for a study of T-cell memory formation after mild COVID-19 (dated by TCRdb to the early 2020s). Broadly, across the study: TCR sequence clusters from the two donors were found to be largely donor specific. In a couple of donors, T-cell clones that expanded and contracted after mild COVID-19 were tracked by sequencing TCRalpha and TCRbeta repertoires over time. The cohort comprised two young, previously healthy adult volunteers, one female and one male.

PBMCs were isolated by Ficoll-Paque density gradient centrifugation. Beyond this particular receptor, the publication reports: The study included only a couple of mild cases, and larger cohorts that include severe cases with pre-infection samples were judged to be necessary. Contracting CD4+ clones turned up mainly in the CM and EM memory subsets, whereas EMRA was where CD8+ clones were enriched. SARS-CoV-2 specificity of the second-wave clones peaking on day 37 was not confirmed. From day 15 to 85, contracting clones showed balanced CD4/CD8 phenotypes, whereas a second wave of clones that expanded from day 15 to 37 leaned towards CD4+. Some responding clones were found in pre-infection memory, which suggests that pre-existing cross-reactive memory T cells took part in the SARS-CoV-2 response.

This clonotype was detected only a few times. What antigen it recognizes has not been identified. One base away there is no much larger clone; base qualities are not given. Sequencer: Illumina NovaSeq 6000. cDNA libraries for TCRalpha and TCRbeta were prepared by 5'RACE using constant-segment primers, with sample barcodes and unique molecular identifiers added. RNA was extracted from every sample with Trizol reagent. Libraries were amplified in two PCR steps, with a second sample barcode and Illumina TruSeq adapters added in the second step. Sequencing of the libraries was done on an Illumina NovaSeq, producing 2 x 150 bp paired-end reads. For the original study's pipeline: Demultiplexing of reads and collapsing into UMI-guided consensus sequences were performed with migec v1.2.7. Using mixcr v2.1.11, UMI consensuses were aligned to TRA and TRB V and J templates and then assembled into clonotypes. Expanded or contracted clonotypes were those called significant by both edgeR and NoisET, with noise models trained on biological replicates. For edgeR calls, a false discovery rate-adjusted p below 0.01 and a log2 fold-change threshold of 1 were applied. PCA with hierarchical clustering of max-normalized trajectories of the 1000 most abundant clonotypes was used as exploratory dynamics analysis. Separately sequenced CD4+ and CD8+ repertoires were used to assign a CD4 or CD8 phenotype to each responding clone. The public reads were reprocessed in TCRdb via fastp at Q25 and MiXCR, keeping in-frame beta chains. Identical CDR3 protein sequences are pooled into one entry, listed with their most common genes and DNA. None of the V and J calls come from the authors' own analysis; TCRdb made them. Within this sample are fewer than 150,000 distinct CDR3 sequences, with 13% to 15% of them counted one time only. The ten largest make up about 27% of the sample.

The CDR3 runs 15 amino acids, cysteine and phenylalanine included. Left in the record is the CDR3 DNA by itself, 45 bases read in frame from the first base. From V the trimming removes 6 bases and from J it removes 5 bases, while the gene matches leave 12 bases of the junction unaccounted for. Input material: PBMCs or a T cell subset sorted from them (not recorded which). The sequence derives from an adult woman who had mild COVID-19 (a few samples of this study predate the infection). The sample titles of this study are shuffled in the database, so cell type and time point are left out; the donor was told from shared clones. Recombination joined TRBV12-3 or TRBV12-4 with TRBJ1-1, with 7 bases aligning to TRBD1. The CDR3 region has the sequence CASSLSTHRGTEAFF. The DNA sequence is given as TGTGCCAGCAGCCTGTCGACTCACAGGGGTACTGAAGCTTTCTTT.